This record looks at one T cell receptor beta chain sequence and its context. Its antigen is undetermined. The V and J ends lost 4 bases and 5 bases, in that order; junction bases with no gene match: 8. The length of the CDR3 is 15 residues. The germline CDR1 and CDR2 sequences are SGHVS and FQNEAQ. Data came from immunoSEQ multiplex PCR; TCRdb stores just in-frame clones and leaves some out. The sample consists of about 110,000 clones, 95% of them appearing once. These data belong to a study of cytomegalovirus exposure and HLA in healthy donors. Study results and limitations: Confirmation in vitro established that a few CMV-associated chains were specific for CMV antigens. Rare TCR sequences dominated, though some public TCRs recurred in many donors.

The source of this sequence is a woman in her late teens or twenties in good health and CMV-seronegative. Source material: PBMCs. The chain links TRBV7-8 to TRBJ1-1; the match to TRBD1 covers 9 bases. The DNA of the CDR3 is TGTGCCAGCAGCTCCTTGGACAGGGGTAGTACTGAAGCTTTCTTT. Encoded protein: CASSSLDRGSTEAFF. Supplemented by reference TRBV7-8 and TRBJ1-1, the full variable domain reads GAGVSQSPRYKVAKRGQDVALRCDPISGHVSLFWYQQALGQGPEFLTYFQNEAQLDKSGLPSDRFFAERPEGSVSTLKIQRTQQEDSAVYLCASSSLDRGSTEAFFGQGTRLTVV.